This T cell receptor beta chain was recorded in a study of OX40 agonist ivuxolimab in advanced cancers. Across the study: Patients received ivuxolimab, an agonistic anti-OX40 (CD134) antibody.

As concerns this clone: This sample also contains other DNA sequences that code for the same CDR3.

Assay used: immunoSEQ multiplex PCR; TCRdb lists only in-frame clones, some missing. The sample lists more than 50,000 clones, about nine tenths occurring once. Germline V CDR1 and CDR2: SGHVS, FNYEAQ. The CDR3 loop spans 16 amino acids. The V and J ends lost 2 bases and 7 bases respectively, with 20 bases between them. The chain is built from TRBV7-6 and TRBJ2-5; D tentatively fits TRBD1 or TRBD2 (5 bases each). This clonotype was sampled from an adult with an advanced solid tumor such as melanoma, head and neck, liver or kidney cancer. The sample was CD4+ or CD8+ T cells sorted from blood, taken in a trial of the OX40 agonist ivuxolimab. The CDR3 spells CASSLSGGGSRGTQYF. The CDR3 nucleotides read TGTGCCAGCAGCTTAAGTGGGGGTGGTAGCCGGGGGACCCAGTACTTC. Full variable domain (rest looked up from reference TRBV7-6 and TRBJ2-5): GAGVSQSPRYKVTKRGQDVALRCDPISGHVSLYWYRQALGQGPEFLTYFNYEAQQDKSGLPNDRFSAERPEGSISTLTIQRTEQRDSAMYRCASSLSGGGSRGTQYFGPGTRLLVL.